This is a list of T cell receptor beta chains from one sample in a study of OX40 agonist ivuxolimab in advanced cancers. Measured with immunoSEQ multiplex PCR; TCRdb has only the in-frame clones, and not every one. The sample includes around 74,000 clones, approximately 83% of them seen just once. Sequences were derived from CD4+ or CD8+ T cells sorted from blood, sampled in a trial of the OX40 agonist ivuxolimab. These receptors came from an adult with an advanced solid tumor such as melanoma, head and neck, liver or kidney cancer. Both conserved end residues are part of each CDR3. The order of the fields is D gene, J gene, V gene, clone size, CDR3 protein, CDR3 DNA. A D gene is named only where the DNA matches it firmly. Where a row states a size, it is once, few, many or the class of an expanded clone; other rows omit it.

>NA|TRBJ2-7|TRBV4-1|few
CASSQGTPGSPYEQYF
TGCGCCAGCAGCCAAGGGACTCCTGGGTCCCCCTACGAGCAGTACTTC
>TRBD1|TRBJ2-7|TRBV2|NA
CASSGDSLGEQYF
TGTGCCAGCAGTGGGGACAGCCTTGGAGAGCAGTACTTC
>NA|TRBJ1-1|TRBV7-2|NA
CASSPRRGPEAFF
TGTGCCAGCAGCCCCAGGAGGGGCCCTGAAGCTTTCTTT
>NA|TRBJ1-3|TRBV4-2|NA
CASSPQTLSGNTIYF
TGTGCCAGCAGCCCACAGACGCTCTCTGGAAACACCATATATTTT
>NA|TRBJ1-3|TRBV5-6|NA
CASSLVPGAYSGNTIYF
TGTGCCAGCAGCTTGGTCCCAGGGGCCTACTCTGGAAACACCATATATTTT
>TRBD1|TRBJ2-7|TRBV23-1|NA
CASSHPSGSRQGYEQYF
TGCGCCAGCAGTCACCCATCAGGTTCGAGACAGGGGTACGAGCAGTACTTC
>NA|TRBJ1-1|TRBV2|NA
CASSELQDNTEAFF
TGTGCCAGCAGTGAGCTACAGGACAACACTGAAGCTTTCTTT
>TRBD2|TRBJ2-7|TRBV7-2|NA
CASSSPRLAFHEQYF
TGTGCCAGCAGCTCTCCGAGACTAGCGTTCCACGAGCAGTACTTC
>NA|TRBJ1-6|TRBV5-4|NA
CASSLSLASSYNSPLHF
TGTGCCAGCAGCTTGTCTTTGGCGAGCTCCTATAATTCACCCCTCCACTTT
>TRBD1|TRBJ1-3|TRBV19|NA
CASQGQISGNTIYF
TGTGCCAGCCAGGGACAGATCTCTGGAAACACCATATATTTT
>NA|TRBJ1-4|TRBV5-1|once
CASSLEESEKLFF
TGCGCCAGCAGCTTGGAGGAGAGTGAAAAACTGTTTTTT
>TRBD1|TRBJ1-5|TRBV5-6|once
CASSLAQGSQPQHF
TGTGCCAGCAGCTTGGCACAGGGGAGTCAGCCCCAGCATTTT
>TRBD1|TRBJ2-7|TRBV11-2|NA
CASSWDRGYEQYF
TGTGCCAGCAGCTGGGACAGGGGCTACGAGCAGTACTTC
>NA|TRBJ2-1|TRBV6-4|NA
CASSEFGNEQFF
TGTGCCAGCAGTGAATTTGGGAATGAGCAGTTCTTC
>TRBD1|TRBJ1-2|TRBV11-2|NA
CASSFQGADYGYTF
TGTGCCAGCAGCTTTCAGGGGGCTGACTATGGCTACACCTTC
>NA|TRBJ1-3|TRBV25-1|NA
CASSEVGSLSGNTIYF
TGTGCCAGCAGTGAAGTTGGGTCCCTCTCTGGAAACACCATATATTTT
>TRBD2|TRBJ2-1|TRBV11-2|NA
CASSPRRSSGVEQFF
TGTGCCAGCAGCCCCCGGAGGTCCAGCGGGGTTGAGCAGTTCTTC
>TRBD2|TRBJ2-3|TRBV7-2|NA
CASSLPTSGVDTQYF
TGTGCCAGCAGCCTTCCGACTAGCGGGGTTGATACGCAGTATTTT
>NA|TRBJ2-1|TRBV27|NA
CASSSSRDLGTLDYNEQFF
TGTGCCAGCAGTTCCTCCAGGGACTTGGGGACCCTCGACTACAATGAGCAGTTCTTC
>NA|TRBJ2-3|TRBV9|few
CASAGRGTDTQYF
TGTGCCAGCGCCGGTCGTGGGACAGATACGCAGTATTTT
>NA|TRBJ1-5|TRBV6-1|NA
CASSEHGTYNQPQHF
TGTGCCAGCAGTGAACATGGAACATATAATCAGCCCCAGCATTTT
>NA|TRBJ2-7|TRBV6-1|NA
CASRLTAYEQYF
TGTGCCAGCCGTCTTACAGCTTACGAGCAGTACTTC
>NA|TRBJ2-3|TRBV7-2|NA
CASSPYTDTQYF
TGTGCCAGCAGCCCCTACACAGATACGCAGTATTTT
>TRBD1|TRBJ2-7|TRBV14|NA
CASSLRTGRNEQYF
TGTGCCAGCAGCCTAAGGACAGGGAGAAACGAGCAGTACTTC
>NA|TRBJ1-2|TRBV6-6|NA
CASSYTDGYGYTF
TGTGCCAGCAGTTACACTGATGGCTATGGCTACACCTTC
>TRBD1|TRBJ2-3|TRBV7-2|NA
CASSYGTGGSDTQYF
TGTGCCAGCAGTTATGGGACAGGGGGATCAGATACGCAGTATTTT
>TRBD1|TRBJ1-6|TRBV4-2|few
CASSQRDRGDSPLHF
TGTGCCAGCAGCCAAAGGGACAGGGGGGATTCACCCCTCCACTTT
>NA|TRBJ1-2|TRBV4-2|NA
CASSQDWDGMRGYTF
TGTGCCAGCAGCCAAGACTGGGACGGAATGAGGGGCTACACCTTC
>NA|TRBJ1-1|TRBV19|few
CASTPGLRDTEAFF
TGTGCCAGTACCCCAGGCCTCCGGGACACTGAAGCTTTCTTT
>TRBD1|TRBJ1-1|TRBV6-6|NA
CASRSDRGAFF
TGTGCCAGCAGATCGGACAGGGGCGCTTTCTTT
>NA|TRBJ1-5|TRBV5-8|NA
CASSLNPGDQPQHF
TGTGCCAGCAGCCTCAACCCAGGGGATCAGCCCCAGCATTTT
>NA|TRBJ1-3|TRBV6-1|NA
CASSAGALGNTIYF
TGTGCCAGCAGTGCCGGGGCCCTCGGAAACACCATATATTTT
>TRBD1|TRBJ2-3|TRBV18|NA
CASSRTGRGDTQYF
TGTGCCAGCTCACGGACAGGGCGGGGAGATACGCAGTATTTT
>TRBD2|TRBJ2-3|TRBV7-2|NA
CASSSTSGGAGDTQYF
TGTGCCAGCAGCTCAACTAGCGGGGGGGCCGGAGATACGCAGTATTTT
>NA|TRBJ1-4|TRBV19|once
CASSLGVATNEKLFF
TGTGCCAGTAGTTTAGGAGTTGCAACTAATGAAAAACTGTTTTTT
>NA|TRBJ1-2|TRBV10-3|NA
CAIQEGLSYGYTF
TGTGCCATCCAAGAGGGGCTCTCCTATGGCTACACCTTC
>TRBD1|TRBJ2-7|TRBV19|few
CASSVQGQAPEQYF
TGTGCCAGTAGTGTACAGGGACAGGCCCCGGAGCAGTACTTC
>NA|TRBJ1-5|TRBV18|few
CASSRGNQNQPQHF
TGTGCCAGCTCACGGGGAAATCAAAATCAGCCCCAGCATTTT
>TRBD1|TRBJ1-5|TRBV19|NA
CASSINQGANQPQHF
TGTGCCAGTAGTATTAATCAGGGGGCAAATCAGCCCCAGCATTTT
>TRBD1|TRBJ1-3|TRBV4-3|NA
CASSPDGTGGGNTIYF
TGCGCCAGCAGCCCCGACGGGACAGGGGGTGGAAACACCATATATTTT
>NA|TRBJ2-1|TRBV9|NA
CASRKGLRDNEQFF
TGTGCCAGCAGAAAGGGACTTCGGGACAATGAGCAGTTCTTC